The sequence of this TCR beta chain was determined in a study of blood T cell repertoires in COVID-19. About the research overall: The United States, Italy and Spain were the sources of the acute and convalescent COVID-19 samples. PBMCs, B-cell-depleted T cells, or T cells were the source of the cDNA or gDNA that made up the material.

From germline, CDR1 is SGHNT and CDR2 YYREEE (reference sequence). The V end was cut by 0 bases, the J end by 5 bases, with 5 bases between. The CDR3 is made up of 12 amino acids. The sample holds one count of this clone. In the source study's methods: Estimates of nucleated cell counts were drawn from the amplification of reference gene primers. Clones were read by immunoSEQ multiplex PCR, and TCRdb kept only the in-frame ones, dropping some. From that table come the V and J calls and clone size; the DNA was used to work out D and trimming. The repertoire holds over 60,000 clones, more than 70% seen once, with more than 2.5% in the top ten.

This sequence joins TRBV5-4 and TRBJ1-2; a possible D gene is TRBD1 (5 bases). Sequenced material: peripheral blood. The sequence derives from a man in his sixties or seventies with active or convalescent COVID-19. The CDR3 coding sequence is TGTGCCAGCAGCTTGGAGGGGTATGGCTACACCTTC. This translates into CASSLEGYGYTF. The full variable domain, with the rest looked up from reference TRBV5-4 and TRBJ1-2, is ETGVTQSPTHLIKTRGQQVTLRCSSQSGHNTVSWYQQALGQGPQFIFQYYREEENGRGNFPPRFSGLQFPNYSSELNVNALELDDSALYLCASSLEGYGYTFGSGTRLTVV.